The TCR beta chain under discussion was sequenced for a study of shared clonotypes between healthy human individuals. Libraries were prepared by immunoSEQ multiplex PCR; TCRdb keeps only in-frame clonotypes and omits some of them. This sample has roughly 2.6 million clones, with around nine tenths found just once. Germline lookup yields CDR1 SGDLS and CDR2 YYNGEE. V lost 4 bases to trimming and J lost 5 bases; unmatched junction nucleotides: 8. This CDR3 is built from 15 residues. The chain uses TRBV9 and TRBJ2-3, with TRBD2 matching over 9 bases. This clonotype originated in a man younger than 35 in good health. The sequenced material came from naive CD4+ T cells sorted from blood. This sample's subset: CD45RA+ positively selected. CDR3 nucleotides: TGTGCCAGCAGCCTTGGCGGGAGGGCCATAGATACGCAGTATTTT. Amino acids: CASSLGGRAIDTQYF. Drawing the rest from reference TRBV9 and TRBJ2-3, the complete variable domain is DSGVTQTPKHLITATGQRVTLRCSPRSGDLSVYWYQQSLDQGLQFLIQYYNGEERAKGNILERFSAQQFPDLHSELNLSSLELGDSALYFCASSLGGRAIDTQYFGPGTRLTVL.